The entry below describes one T cell receptor beta chain. What it binds is unknown. The entry originates in a study of OX40 agonist ivuxolimab in advanced cancers. Study summary: The drug used for patients, ivuxolimab, was an agonistic anti-OX40 (CD134) antibody. Treatment received earlier with anti-PD-1, anti-PD-L1 or anti-CTLA-4 agents was allowed, and roughly 40% had some. Study results and caveats: Low normalized T-cell clonal expansion also characterized some of the nonresponders.

Measured with immunoSEQ multiplex PCR; TCRdb has only the in-frame clones, and not every one. This sample has more than 60,000 clones, with 85% found just once. The CDR3 is made up of 15 amino acids. Trimming left V 1 base short and J 2 bases short, with 9 bases between. Germline assignment: CDR1 SGHKS and CDR2 YYEKEE (reference sequence). The gene calls are TRBV5-5 and TRBJ1-4; a possible D gene is TRBD1 (5 bases). The clonotype was recovered from an adult with an advanced solid tumor such as melanoma, head and neck, liver or kidney cancer. The material was CD4+ or CD8+ T cells sorted from blood, obtained in a trial of the OX40 agonist ivuxolimab. CDR3 protein: CASSLWGRTNEKLFF. CDR3 nucleotides: TGTGCCAGCAGCTTGTGGGGGAGGACTAATGAAAAACTGTTTTTT. The variable domain in full, completed from reference TRBV5-5 and TRBJ1-4, reads DAGVTQSPTHLIKTRGQQVTLRCSPISGHKSVSWYQQVLGQGPQFIFQYYEKEERGRGNFPDRFSARQFPNYSSELNVNALLLGDSALYLCASSLWGRTNEKLFFGSGTQLSVL.